These 5 T cell receptor beta chains came from one sample sequenced in a study of blood T cell repertoires in COVID-19 (TCRdb year 2020). Libraries were constructed by the immunoSEQ multiplex PCR assay. TCRdb mirrors the immuneACCESS table, restricted to in-frame sequences. Some clones are absent from its copies; in checked studies, under half trace to an unresolved V gene, and the reason for the others is unknown. This sample is represented by 200,000 to 250,000 clones; around nine tenths of them were singletons. The ten largest account for 1.5% to 2% of the sample. The sequenced sample was PBMCs or T cells enriched from blood (not recorded which). The receptors come from a woman aged 45-60 years who had recovered from COVID-19.

The chain joins TRBV6-5 to TRBJ2-7; D is perhaps TRBD2 (5 bases). This CDR3 is 12 amino acids long. Looked up from germline, CDR1 is MNHEY and CDR2 is SVGAGI. Trimming took 8 bases from V and 0 from J, leaving 8 bases between them. CDR3 in DNA: TGTGCCAGCTCTGGGAGCTCCTACGAGCAGTACTTC. Its translation is CASSGSSYEQYF.

The V gene is TRBV2, the J gene TRBJ2-2; tentative D call: TRBD2 (5 bases). CDR1 is SNHLY, CDR2 FYNNEI, per germline. V lost 7 bases and J 5 bases, leaving 20 bases between the germline ends. The CDR3 length is 16 residues. The CDR3 sequence: CASKDSPTSRTGELFF. The CDR3 DNA reads as TGTGCCAGCAAGGACTCCCCCACATCAAGAACCGGGGAGCTGTTTTTT.

In the case of this clone: The sample carries other DNA sequences with the same CDR3. This chain uses TRBV25-1 with TRBJ1-6; D ambiguous. Germline CDR1 and CDR2: MGHDK and SYGVNS. With 1 base removed from V and 0 bases from J, the gap between germline ends came to 13 bases. The CDR3 has 18 residues. CDR3 coding DNA: TGTGCCAGCAGTGAATTTGGGCAGTCGAGCTCCTATAATTCACCCCTCCACTTT. Protein sequence: CASSEFGQSSSYNSPLHF.

The chain is built from TRBV7-6 and TRBJ2-7; tentative D call: TRBD1 (6 bases). Trimming cost V 5 bases and J 0 bases, with 11 bases left between them. The CDR3 sequence is 14 residues long. Germline V gene sequence: CDR1 SGHVS, CDR2 FNYEAQ. CDR3 in DNA: TGTGCCAGCAGCCTACAGGGCAGCTCCTACGAGCAGTACTTC. It is translated as CASSLQGSSYEQYF.

Turning to this clone: Other nucleotide sequences from this sample produce the same CDR3. The J gene is TRBJ2-1, the V gene TRBV7-2; D might be TRBD2 (5 bases). The CDR3 runs to 12 residues. The ends were cut back, 2 bases at V and 10 bases at J, with 9 bases in the middle. Germline CDR1 SGHTA, CDR2 FQGNSA. CDR3 DNA sequence: TGTGCCAGCAGCTTAACGGGCGGGGAGCAGTTCTTC. Its translation: CASSLTGGEQFF.